A selection of T cell receptor beta chains follows, all from one sample in a study of Graves' ophthalmopathy and Graves' hyperthyroidism. From the multiplex PCR reads, TCRdb called clonotypes with MiXCR, one entry per CDR3 protein. This table has about 740,000 distinct CDR3 sequences, roughly 41% appearing once. Sequences were obtained from peripheral blood. These receptors were obtained from an adult man with Graves' ophthalmopathy. The CDR3 runs from the conserved cysteine through the conserved F or W. The D gene is left open where the match is weak. Expanded clones get a size class; other rows say once, few or many, or leave the size out.

size	D	V	J	DNA	CDR3
many	.	TRBV5-4	TRBJ1-1	TGTGCCAGCAGCTTGGGCCCTGATCCCTACACTGAAGCTTTCTTT	CASSLGPDPYTEAFF
few	.	TRBV20-1	TRBJ1-5	TGCAGTGCTGGTTGGGGGGGACGCAATCAGCCCCAGCATTTT	CSAGWGGRNQPQHF
once	.	TRBV20-1	TRBJ2-6	TGCAGTGGGGGACCAGGCGCCTACGTCCTGACTTTC	CSGGPGAYVLTF
few	.	TRBV11-2	TRBJ2-7	TGTGCCAGCTCCCTGGGCGAGTACTACGAGCAGTACTTC	CASSLGEYYEQYF
.	.	TRBV7-9	TRBJ1-4	TGTGCCAGCAGCCAGACAGGCCTTATTGAAAAACTGTTTTTT	CASSQTGLIEKLFF
many	TRBD1	TRBV29-1	TRBJ1-4	TGCAGCGGTCCGGGACAGACTAATGAAAAACTGTTTTTT	CSGPGQTNEKLFF
.	.	TRBV2	TRBJ2-6	TGTGCCGGGACCCAGGCCACTCCTGGGGCCAACGTCCTGACTTTC	CAGTQATPGANVLTF
few	.	TRBV11-1	TRBJ2-7	TGTGCCAGCAGCTCTACAGCGAGGCATCACTCCGAGCAGTACTTC	CASSSTARHHSEQYF
.	TRBD1	TRBV7-2	TRBJ1-2	TGTGCCAGCAGCGAACGCACAGGGGCCGGCTATGGCTACACCTTC	CASSERTGAGYGYTF
.	.	TRBV6-4	TRBJ2-3	TGTGCCAGCAGTGAAACTTTGGGAGATACGCAGTATTTT	CASSETLGDTQYF
few	TRBD2	TRBV2	TRBJ2-7	TGTGCCAGCAGTCCAAAGGGACTAGCGGGCAGCGAGCAGTACTTC	CASSPKGLAGSEQYF
many	.	TRBV5-4	TRBJ2-5	TGTGCCAGCAGCGCGCCCTCCCAAGAGACCCAGTACTTC	CASSAPSQETQYF
.	.	TRBV20-1	TRBJ2-7	TGCAGTGCTAGGGACGACACCTACGAGCAGTACTTC	CSARDDTYEQYF
many	TRBD1	TRBV10-1	TRBJ2-5	TGCGCCAGCAGTGATGAACCGGGACAGGCGGCGGTTCAGTACTTC	CASSDEPGQAAVQYF
.	TRBD2	TRBV6-5	TRBJ2-5	TGTGCCAGCAGTTACTCGACTAGCGGGGGGGCCTGGGACCAGTACTTC	CASSYSTSGGAWDQYF
.	.	TRBV20-1	TRBJ1-1	TGCAGTGCTAGAGTGATGGGGATGAACACTGAAGCTTTCTTT	CSARVMGMNTEAFF
many	.	TRBV2	TRBJ1-2	TGTGCCAGCCACGCAGACAGCGGCGATGGCTACACCTTC	CASHADSGDGYTF
once	TRBD1	TRBV10-3	TRBJ1-1	TGTGCCATCAGGCCCGGACAGGGAACTGAAGCTTTCTTT	CAIRPGQGTEAFF
few	TRBD2	TRBV7-2	TRBJ2-7	TGTGCCAGCAGCTTAGCGGGACTAGCGGCCTCCTACGAGCAGTACTTC	CASSLAGLAASYEQYF
many	.	TRBV29-1	TRBJ2-7	TGCAGCGTTGTCGACACCCCCGAGCAGTACTTC	CSVVDTPEQYF
few	.	TRBV25-1	TRBJ2-7	TGTGCCAGCGTTGAAGTATCCCCGGGTGAGCAGTACTTC	CASVEVSPGEQYF
.	TRBD2	TRBV6-2/TRBV6-3	TRBJ2-7	TGTGCCAGCAGTTTTAAGGCTAGCGGGACCTCCTACGAGCAGTACTTC	CASSFKASGTSYEQYF
.	TRBD1	TRBV10-3	TRBJ2-2	TGTGCCATCAGGGCCTACCCAGGGACAGTCTCCGAGAGGGCGGAAACCGGGGAGCTGTTTTTT	CAIRAYPGTVSERAETGELFF
many	TRBD2	TRBV29-1	TRBJ2-5	TGCAGCGTTCCAGCGGGGGGGCCAGAGACCCAGTACTTC	CSVPAGGPETQYF
many	.	TRBV29-1	TRBJ1-1	TGCAGCGTTGATGGGAGACTGAACACTGAAGCTTTCTTT	CSVDGRLNTEAFF
.	TRBD1	TRBV24-1	TRBJ2-3	TGTGCCACCAGTGACCCCGCTGATGGACAGGGTCAAGATACGCAGTATTTT	CATSDPADGQGQDTQYF
.	.	TRBV2	TRBJ1-2	TGTGTCGGCAGTTTAGGAGGCTATGGCTACACCTTC	CVGSLGGYGYTF
.	TRBD2	TRBV2	TRBJ2-7	TGTGCCAGCAGTGAATTGGATGGGGGACTAGGGGACGAGCAGTACTTC	CASSELDGGLGDEQYF
.	.	TRBV7-9	TRBJ1-3	TGTGCCAGCGCCGCCGGAAACACCATATATTTT	CASAAGNTIYF
many	TRBD1	TRBV2	TRBJ2-5	TGTGCCAGCAGAGGGACAGGGACCCAAGAGACCCAGTACTTC	CASRGTGTQETQYF
few	TRBD1	TRBV7-9	TRBJ2-7	TGTGCCAGCAGCTCGACTAGGGGACAGGCTACCTACGAGCAGTACTTC	CASSSTRGQATYEQYF
many	TRBD1	TRBV29-1	TRBJ1-4	TGCAGCGGGCGACAGGGGGCGCAAGAAAAACTGTTTTTT	CSGRQGAQEKLFF
few	.	TRBV5-1	TRBJ2-7	TGTGCCAGCAGCCGCGGGACTTTTTACGAGCAGTACTTC	CASSRGTFYEQYF
.	.	TRBV11-2	TRBJ1-4	TGTGCCAGCAGCGCCTGGGGGGGGTACTATGAAAAACTGTTTTTT	CASSAWGGYYEKLFF
few	.	TRBV6-1	TRBJ1-3	TGTGCCAGCGACCCCTCCCGCTCTGGAAACACCATATATTTT	CASDPSRSGNTIYF
many	.	TRBV2	TRBJ2-7	TGTGCCAGCATCGGCCCGGGATACGAGCAGTACTTC	CASIGPGYEQYF
few	TRBD1	TRBV10-3	TRBJ2-7	TGTGCCAGCAGCCGAGATGGACAGGGCGGGGAGCAGTACTTC	CASSRDGQGGEQYF
.	TRBD1	TRBV25-1	TRBJ2-6	TGTGCCAGCAGTGAAGCCGGACAGGGGTACGTCCTGACTTTC	CASSEAGQGYVLTF
.	TRBD2	TRBV5-1	TRBJ2-2	TGCGCCAGCAGCCCTCCAGGACTAGCGGGAGTTAAGGGCGGGGAGCTGTTTTTT	CASSPPGLAGVKGGELFF
many	TRBD1	TRBV2	TRBJ1-3	TGTGCCAGCAGTGAACAGGGGGCAAATTCTGGAAACACCATATATTTT	CASSEQGANSGNTIYF
few	.	TRBV5-4	TRBJ1-2	TGTGCCAGCAGTCCCGGCGGACGGCCGTTTTTCTACACCTTC	CASSPGGRPFFYTF
.	.	TRBV10-3	TRBJ1-2	TGTGCCATCAGTGAGTCCTCGCCCAGCGGCTATGGCTACACCTTC	CAISESSPSGYGYTF